Presented here are 2 T cell receptor beta chains from one specimen sequenced in a study of T cells in Graves' hyperthyroidism and ophthalmopathy. RNA transcripts provided the source from which TCR beta CDR3 regions were amplified. The HTBI primer set was used in a first-round RT-PCR of the TCR CDR3. TCRdb re-called the multiplex PCR reads with MiXCR, one entry per CDR3 protein. The sample consists of hundreds of thousands of distinct CDR3 sequences, around 15% of them appearing once. Sequencing used blood. These receptors originate from a woman in her 30s with Graves' hyperthyroidism.

CDR3 in DNA: TGTGCCAGTCGGGGGAGCCAGCCCCAGCATTTT. Its translation: CASRGSQPQHF. This chain links TRBV28 with TRBJ1-5; weak D call: TRBD1 (5 bases). With 9 bases removed from V and 7 bases from J, the gap between germline ends came to 10 bases. Germline assignment: CDR1 MDHEN and CDR2 SYDVKM. The CDR3 length is 11 residues.

This clonotype was counted ten times or more. This chain uses TRBV12-3 or TRBV12-4 with TRBJ2-7, with TRBD2 matching 12 bases. V lost 5 bases to trimming and J lost 7 bases; unmatched junction nucleotides: 6. CDR3 size: 14 residues. The chain's CDR3 is CASSPTSGSMEQYF. The CDR3 region has the DNA TGTGCCAGCAGTCCGACTAGCGGGAGTATGGAGCAGTACTTC.